Here is one T cell receptor beta chain with its context. Some clones are missing from TCRdb's copy, which holds only in-frame ones; the method was immunoSEQ multiplex PCR. Among about 200,000 clones listed, 80% were seen once. These data originate in a study of blood T cell repertoires in COVID-19. Study information: The study drew acute and convalescent COVID-19 samples from the United States, Italy and Spain. Sample material is recorded as cDNA or gDNA derived from T cells, B-cell-depleted T cells, or PBMCs.

Germline V gene lookup returns CDR1 MNHEY and CDR2 SVGAGI. Trimming removed 5 bases from V and 4 bases from J, with 17 bases in between. The CDR3 sequence is 15 residues long. The receptor's source is a woman in her 70s with acute or convalescent COVID-19. Sequencing was performed on peripheral blood. The gene calls are TRBV6-5 and TRBJ1-1, with TRBD1 as a possible D gene (6 bases). The CDR3 coding sequence is TGTGCCAGCAGTCCTGTACAGGGTCGAGTCACTGAAGCTTTCTTT. Translation gives CASSPVQGRVTEAFF.